This TCR beta chain is drawn from a study of T cell changes during pregnancy in multiple sclerosis. The method was immunoSEQ multiplex PCR; TCRdb's version includes in-frame clones alone and lacks a portion of them. The table has approximately 57,000 clones, less than 95% seen once; the top ten hold about 3.7%. Trimming took 2 bases from V and 1 from J, leaving 17 bases between them. Germline-derived CDR1 and CDR2 are KGHSH and LQKENI. The CDR3 runs to 17 residues. The TCR sequence derives from a female donor in good health, enrolled as a control in a pregnancy study. The rearrangement links TRBV18 to TRBJ2-5, with D possibly being TRBD2 (6 bases). This specimen consisted of peripheral blood, obtained after pregnancy. The CDR3 DNA sequence: TGTGCCAGCTCACCAAAGTATAGCGGTGTTATCCAAGAGACCCAGTACTTC. Its protein product is CASSPKYSGVIQETQYF. Full variable domain (remainder filled in from reference TRBV18 and TRBJ2-5): NAGVMQNPRHLVRRRGQEARLRCSPMKGHSHVYWYRQLPEEGLKFMVYLQKENIIDESGMPKERFSAEFPKEGPSILRIQQVVRGDSAAYFCASSPKYSGVIQETQYFGPGTRLLVL.